Shown below are 29 T cell receptor beta chains from a single sample sequenced in a study of cytotoxic CD8 clonotypes in ibrutinib-treated CLL. The table came from immunoSEQ multiplex PCR; TCRdb's copy has only in-frame clones and leaves some out. The sample lists nearly 85,000 clones, 79% seen once, with more than 4.5% in the top ten. Here the sequenced sample was PBMCs, taken after 12 months of ibrutinib treatment. The source of these receptors is a human donor with chronic lymphocytic leukemia.

This clone has a single count. The chain has TRBV7-9 and TRBJ2-7; D possibly corresponds to TRBD1 (6 bases). Germline assignment: CDR1 SEHNR and CDR2 FQNEAQ (reference sequence). CDR3 length: 14 residues. Trimming took off 5 bases at V and 3 bases at J, with 14 bases between the two ends. The CDR3 reads CASSHTNRVYEQYF. The DNA of the CDR3 is TGTGCCAGCAGCCATACCAACAGGGTCTACGAGCAGTACTTC.

The chain uses TRBV5-1 and TRBJ1-4; TRBD1 aligns across 10 bases. V gave up 5 bases and J gave up 6 bases; unmatched junction bases: 7. CDR1 is SGHRS and CDR2 is YFSETQ in the germline V gene. This CDR3 has 15 amino acids. The CDR3 DNA sequence: TGCGCCAGCAGACCTATGACAGGGGGCGATGAAAAACTGTTTTTT. Translation gives CASRPMTGGDEKLFF. The full variable domain, its missing parts supplied by reference TRBV5-1 and TRBJ1-4, is KAGVTQTPRYLIKTRGQQVTLSCSPISGHRSVSWYQQTPGQGLQFLFEYFSETQRNKGNFPGRFSGRQFSNSRSEMNVSTLELGDSALYLCASRPMTGGDEKLFFGSGTQLSVL.

The V and J genes are TRBV7-9 and TRBJ1-1, with TRBD1 identical over 9 bases. The CDR3 contains 12 residues. V gave up 6 bases and J gave up 7 bases; unmatched junction bases: 3. CDR1 is SEHNR, CDR2 FQNEAQ, per germline (reference sequence). CDR3 residues: CASRRTGVEAFF. In DNA, the CDR3 is TGTGCCAGCAGAAGGACAGGGGTTGAAGCTTTCTTT. The whole variable domain, remainder taken from reference TRBV7-9 and TRBJ1-1, is DTGVSQNPRHKITKRGQNVTFRCDPISEHNRLYWYRQTLGQGPEFLTYFQNEAQLEKSRLLSDRFSAERPKGSFSTLEIQRTEQGDSAMYLCASRRTGVEAFFGQGTRLTVV.

V is TRBV10-3 and J is TRBJ2-3; D gene uncertain. CDR3 length: 15 amino acids. CDR1 is ENHRY and CDR2 is SYGVKD in the germline V gene. V was pared by 3 bases and J by 0 bases, with 10 bases between. The CDR3 protein is CAISDRGASTDTQYF. CDR3 DNA: TGTGCCATCAGTGATCGCGGAGCCAGCACAGATACGCAGTATTTT.

The chain couples TRBV7-9 to TRBJ2-3; D is uncertain. Germline values: CDR1 SEHNR, CDR2 FQNEAQ (reference sequence). The CDR3 runs to 13 residues. Trimming removed 5 bases at V and 6 bases at J, with 12 bases between. The CDR3 DNA is TGTGCCAGCAGCCCGAACAGTGGCGATACGCAGTATTTT. Translated, it gives CASSPNSGDTQYF.

This rearrangement joins TRBV28 to TRBJ1-1; the match to TRBD1 covers 9 bases. The CDR3 is 13 residues long. With 8 bases clipped from V and 1 base from J, the junction kept 2 bases outside the gene matches. Germline CDR1 is MDHEN and CDR2 is SYDVKM. Here the CDR3 reads CASGGQGNTEAFF. For the CDR3, the DNA is TGTGCCAGCGGGGGACAGGGGAACACTGAAGCTTTCTTT.

The chain carries TRBV18 and TRBJ2-7; TRBD1 might be the D (6 bases). CDR1 is KGHSH and CDR2 is LQKENI in the germline V gene. This CDR3 has 13 residues. The germline V and J ends were trimmed by 3 bases and 5 bases, with 11 bases remaining between them. The CDR3 DNA is TGTGCCAGCTCACCCCCCCACAGGGACGAGCAGTACTTC. Residues: CASSPPHRDEQYF.

This clone has just a few counts. V is TRBV28 and J is TRBJ1-1; D not resolved. This CDR3 contains 12 residues. Trimming removed 6 bases from V and 3 bases from J, with 8 bases in between. Germline V lookup: CDR1 MDHEN, CDR2 SYDVKM. The CDR3 sequence is CASSLVHTEAFF. As DNA, the CDR3 is TGTGCCAGCAGCTTGGTACACACTGAAGCTTTCTTT.

The chain combines TRBV4-1 with TRBJ2-7; D possibly matches TRBD1 or TRBD2 (6 bases each). This CDR3 spans 18 amino acids. Deletions cut 3 bases from V and 6 bases from J, with 27 bases between. Per the germline V gene, CDR1 is MGHRA and CDR2 is YSYEKL. DNA of the CDR3: TGCGCCAGCAGCCACCAAGGCTTTGGGGGGCACGCTAGTTCCGAGCAGTACTTC. This translates into CASSHQGFGGHASSEQYF.

The chain has TRBV19 and TRBJ2-3, with TRBD1 identical over 8 bases. V lost 5 bases and J lost 1; bases outside the gene matches: 8. This CDR3 has 16 residues. Germline-derived CDR1 and CDR2 are LNHDA and SQIVND (reference sequence). DNA for the CDR3: TGTGCCAGTAGTCCCCGGACAGGGTGGGGCACAGATACGCAGTATTTT. It codes for CASSPRTGWGTDTQYF. The full variable domain, in which reference TRBV19 and TRBJ2-3 provide the parts outside the CDR3, is DGGITQSPKYLFRKEGQNVTLSCEQNLNHDAMYWYRQDPGQGLRLIYYSQIVNDFQKGDIAEGYSVSREKKESFPLTVTSAQKNPTAFYLCASSPRTGWGTDTQYFGPGTRLTVL.

The chain has TRBV6-6 and TRBJ2-5, with a weak D call TRBD2 (6 bases). V was shortened by 3 bases and J by 5 bases, with 13 bases between the two germline ends. The CDR3 has 14 amino acids. Germline CDR1 MNHNY, CDR2 SVGAGI (reference sequence). DNA of the CDR3: TGTGCCAGCAGTTATGGGGGGTTTAGGGAGACCCAGTACTTC. Encoded protein: CASSYGGFRETQYF.

V and J are TRBV5-6 and TRBJ1-5, with D unclear. Trimming took 4 bases from V and 6 from J, leaving 11 bases between them. Germline V gene sequence: CDR1 SGHDT, CDR2 YYEEEE. This CDR3 region has 13 residues. The DNA for the CDR3 is TGTGCCAGCAGCGCAGACGGTAGTCAGCCCCAGCATTTT. Residues: CASSADGSQPQHF.

This rearrangement joins TRBV28 to TRBJ1-3; D is unclear. Germline V CDR1 and CDR2: MDHEN, SYDVKM. The CDR3 length is 15 residues. The V end lost 8 bases, the J end lost 4 bases, and 18 bases lay between the germline ends. CDR3: CASVGPGRAGNTIYF. CDR3 sequence (DNA): TGTGCCAGCGTTGGCCCGGGCCGAGCAGGAAACACCATATATTTT.

The chain links TRBV28 to TRBJ2-7; D call uncertain. The germline V and J ends were trimmed by 2 bases and 1 base, with 9 bases remaining between them. The CDR3 sequence is 14 residues long. Germline V gene data show CDR1 as MDHEN and CDR2 as SYDVKM. The DNA for the CDR3 is TGTGCCAGCAGTTTAGCCCTCACTTCCTACGAGCAGTACTTC. Residues: CASSLALTSYEQYF.

In its sample, this clone was seen a few times. The chain combines TRBV10-3 with TRBJ1-1, with a tentative D call TRBD1 (5 bases). Germline V lookup: CDR1 ENHRY, CDR2 SYGVKD. The V gene lost 6 bases and the J gene lost 0 bases, with 14 bases spanning the gap. The CDR3 covers 15 residues. DNA of the CDR3: TGTGCCATCAGCCAGGGTGTGGGGGTGAACACTGAAGCTTTCTTT. It translates to CAISQGVGVNTEAFF.

The rearrangement links TRBV7-9 to TRBJ2-3; 7 bases fit TRBD2. The V gene's germline CDR1 is SEHNR and CDR2 FQNEAQ (reference sequence). This CDR3 has 15 amino acids. The V gene end was trimmed by 2 bases and the J gene end by 3 bases; junction bases not matched to a gene: 5. The CDR3 nucleotides are TGTGCCAGCAGCTTAACGCTGGGAGGGACAGATACGCAGTATTTT. Protein: CASSLTLGGTDTQYF.

This rearrangement joins TRBV7-2 to TRBJ2-5, with D maybe TRBD2 (5 bases). CDR1 and CDR2 from the germline V gene are SGHTA and FQGNSA. Trimming cost V 0 bases and J 5 bases, with 7 bases left between them. CDR3 length: 13 residues. CDR3 in amino acids: CASSLAGSETQYF. The CDR3 nucleotides are TGTGCCAGCAGCTTAGCGGGGAGTGAGACCCAGTACTTC.

This clone has ten or more counts. The chain has TRBV4-2 and TRBJ1-3; 7 bases are shared with TRBD1. The CDR3 contains 15 residues. Germline V CDR1 and CDR2: LGHNA, YNFKEQ. V lost 4 bases, J lost 0 bases, and 3 bases stayed unmatched. CDR3 residues: CASSPQGPSGNTIYF. In nucleotides, the CDR3 is TGTGCCAGCAGCCCACAGGGGCCCTCTGGAAACACCATATATTTT.

The J gene is TRBJ2-5, the V gene TRBV28; 11 bases are a match to TRBD2. Losses at the gene ends were 5 bases for V and 2 bases for J; bases not matched to a gene: 4. The CDR3 has 15 amino acids. CDR1 is MDHEN, CDR2 SYDVKM, per germline. Written as DNA, the CDR3 is TGTGCCAGCAGTACTTCTAGCGGGAGGCAAGAGACCCAGTACTTC. Protein: CASSTSSGRQETQYF.

The chain uses TRBV7-6 and TRBJ2-3; 9 bases agree with TRBD2. This CDR3 is 17 amino acids long. Germline lookup yields CDR1 SGHVS and CDR2 FNYEAQ. J was trimmed by 0 bases and V by 2 bases; bases with no gene match: 6. CDR3 amino acids: CASSLMVAGASTDTQYF. In DNA, the CDR3 is TGTGCCAGCAGCTTAATGGTAGCGGGGGCTAGCACAGATACGCAGTATTTT. Supplemented by reference TRBV7-6 and TRBJ2-3, the full variable domain reads GAGVSQSPRYKVTKRGQDVALRCDPISGHVSLYWYRQALGQGPEFLTYFNYEAQQDKSGLPNDRFSAERPEGSISTLTIQRTEQRDSAMYRCASSLMVAGASTDTQYFGPGTRLTVL.

The V call is TRBV25-1, the J call TRBJ2-7; no definite D call. V dropped 2 bases and J dropped 2 bases, with 13 bases sitting between them. Germline assignment: CDR1 MGHDK and CDR2 SYGVNS. The length of the CDR3 is 15 residues. CDR3 coding DNA: TGTGCCAGCAGTGAAGGTGGCCGTAGACCCTACGAGCAGTACTTC. Amino acids: CASSEGGRRPYEQYF.

This rearrangement joins TRBV10-3 to TRBJ2-5; TRBD2 matches 7 bases. Trimming at V came to 5 bases and at J to 5 bases, leaving 8 bases not matched to a gene. CDR3 length equals 14 residues. Germline CDR1 ENHRY, CDR2 SYGVKD. The CDR3 DNA follows: TGTGCCATCAGTCGGGCTCCCGGGGGGGAGACCCAGTACTTC. Translation gives CAISRAPGGETQYF.

This chain connects TRBV7-8 to TRBJ1-2, with 8 bases aligning to TRBD1. V gave up 5 bases and J gave up 8 bases; unmatched junction bases: 7. Germline assignment: CDR1 SGHVS and CDR2 FQNEAQ. CDR3 length: 13 residues. CDR3 DNA: TGTGCCAGCAGCCCCGGACAGGGAGGCGGCTACACCTTC. It codes for CASSPGQGGGYTF.

The J gene is TRBJ2-7, the V gene TRBV28; 8 bases align to TRBD2. Per the germline V gene, CDR1 is MDHEN and CDR2 is SYDVKM. V trimming: 5 bases; J trimming: 3 bases; junction bases outside the gene matches: 6. CDR3 length equals 14 residues. CDR3 nucleotides: TGTGCCAGCAGTCCGCCGGGGGGGGTCTACGAGCAGTACTTC. Protein product: CASSPPGGVYEQYF.

The gene calls are TRBV21-1 and TRBJ2-2; the D call of TRBD2 is as the table states it, not checked on the DNA. TRBV21-1 is described as a pseudogene. The CDR3 sequence is 15 residues long. CDR3 in amino acids: CASFGASGHTGELFF. CDR3 DNA: TGTGCCAGCTTTGGGGCTAGCGGTCACACCGGGGAGCTGTTTTTT.

The V gene is TRBV7-2, the J gene TRBJ1-2, with a tentative D call TRBD1 (5 bases). V lost 5 bases, J lost 5 bases, and 9 bases lay in between. Germline assignment: CDR1 SGHTA and CDR2 FQGNSA. The CDR3 runs to 12 residues. CDR3 in DNA: TGTGCCAGCAGCCCGGGGCAGTATGGCTACACCTTC. This sequence encodes CASSPGQYGYTF.

This sequence joins TRBV21-1 and TRBJ1-5. TRBV21-1 is a pseudogene. This CDR3 has 12 residues. The CDR3 DNA sequence: TGTGCCATCGAAGAACGCAATCAGCCCCAGCATTTT. This sequence encodes CAIEERNQPQHF.

The genes are TRBV28 and TRBJ1-1; D is undetermined. The V end lost 5 bases, the J end lost 8 bases, and 18 bases lay between the germline ends. The CDR3 spans 14 residues. Looked up from germline, CDR1 is MDHEN and CDR2 is SYDVKM. CDR3 sequence reads: CASSPHSGDLEAFF. The CDR3 DNA sequence: TGTGCCAGCAGTCCCCACTCAGGAGACCTAGAAGCTTTCTTT.

CDR3 sequence reads: CAISDHPGLADQETQYF. CDR3 DNA sequence: TGTGCCATCAGTGACCATCCGGGACTAGCGGACCAAGAGACCCAGTACTTC. This chain connects TRBV10-3 to TRBJ2-5; 11 nucleotides agree with TRBD2. CDR1 is ENHRY, CDR2 SYGVKD, per germline. The CDR3 covers 17 residues. The junction had 6 bases not matched to a gene; V was cut back by 3 bases and J by 0 bases.